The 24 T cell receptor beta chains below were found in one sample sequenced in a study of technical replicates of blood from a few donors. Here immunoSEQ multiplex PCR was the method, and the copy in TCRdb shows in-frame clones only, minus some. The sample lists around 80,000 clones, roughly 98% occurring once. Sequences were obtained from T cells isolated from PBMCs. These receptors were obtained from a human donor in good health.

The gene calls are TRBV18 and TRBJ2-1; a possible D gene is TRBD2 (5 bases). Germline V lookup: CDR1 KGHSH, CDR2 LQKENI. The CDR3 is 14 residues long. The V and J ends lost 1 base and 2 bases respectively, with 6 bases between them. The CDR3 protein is CASSPRGTYNEQFF. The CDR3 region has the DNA TGTGCCAGCTCACCACGAGGGACCTACAATGAGCAGTTCTTC.

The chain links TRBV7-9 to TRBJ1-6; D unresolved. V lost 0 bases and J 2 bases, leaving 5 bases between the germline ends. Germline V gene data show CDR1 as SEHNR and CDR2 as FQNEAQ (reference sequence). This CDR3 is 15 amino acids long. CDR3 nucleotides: TGTGCCAGCAGCTTAGCGGGCACCTATAATTCACCCCTCCACTTT. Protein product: CASSLAGTYNSPLHF.

CDR3: CASSSQLADTQYF. The CDR3 nucleotides read TGTGCCAGCAGTTCCCAACTGGCAGATACGCAGTATTTT. The V and J genes are TRBV6-5 and TRBJ2-3; D uncertain. V was cut by 4 bases and J by 4 bases, with 9 bases left in between. The germline V gene has CDR1 MNHEY and CDR2 SVGAGI. The CDR3 extends over 13 amino acids.

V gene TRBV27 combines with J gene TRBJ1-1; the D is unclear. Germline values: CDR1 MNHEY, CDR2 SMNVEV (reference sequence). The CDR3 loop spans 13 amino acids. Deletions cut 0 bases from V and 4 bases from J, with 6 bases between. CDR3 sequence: CASSLSPITEAFF. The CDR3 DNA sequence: TGTGCCAGCAGTTTATCTCCCATCACTGAAGCTTTCTTT.

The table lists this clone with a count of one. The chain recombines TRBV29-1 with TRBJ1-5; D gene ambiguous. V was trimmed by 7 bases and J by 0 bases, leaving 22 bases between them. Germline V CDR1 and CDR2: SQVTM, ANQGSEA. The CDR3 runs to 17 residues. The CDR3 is CSGPYRYITYSNQPQHF. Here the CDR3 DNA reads TGCAGCGGACCATACAGATATATTACTTATAGCAATCAGCCCCAGCATTTT.

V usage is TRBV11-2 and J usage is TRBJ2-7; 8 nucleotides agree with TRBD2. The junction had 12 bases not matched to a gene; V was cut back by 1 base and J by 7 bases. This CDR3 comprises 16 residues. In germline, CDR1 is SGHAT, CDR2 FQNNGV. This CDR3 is CASSLVFPSGSWEQYF. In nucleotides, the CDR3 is TGTGCCAGCAGCTTAGTGTTCCCTAGCGGGTCTTGGGAGCAGTACTTC.

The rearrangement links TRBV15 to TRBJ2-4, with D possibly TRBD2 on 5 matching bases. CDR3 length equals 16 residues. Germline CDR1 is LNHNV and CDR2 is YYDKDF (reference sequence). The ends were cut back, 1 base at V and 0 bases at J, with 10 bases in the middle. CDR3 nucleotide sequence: TGTGCCACCAGCAGAGGGGCAGAGGGAGCCAAAAACATTCAGTACTTC. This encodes CATSRGAEGAKNIQYF.

The CDR3: CASSIQPGIYYEQYF. CDR3 nucleotides: TGTGCCAGCAGTATACAACCAGGGATTTACTACGAGCAGTACTTC. This rearrangement joins TRBV27 to TRBJ2-7; maybe TRBD1 (5 bases). The germline V gene encodes CDR1 MNHEY and CDR2 SMNVEV (reference sequence). This CDR3 is 15 amino acids long. Trimming stripped 5 bases from V and 3 bases from J, with 17 bases between.

The CDR3 coding sequence is TGTGCCAGCAGCACCAGCGGGGGGAAAGAGACCCAGTACTTC. Protein product: CASSTSGGKETQYF. V and J are TRBV5-4 and TRBJ2-5; 9 positions agree with TRBD2. The germline CDR1 and CDR2 sequences are SGHNT and YYREEE (reference sequence). The CDR3 spans 14 residues. V lost 4 bases and J lost 3; bases outside the gene matches: 4.

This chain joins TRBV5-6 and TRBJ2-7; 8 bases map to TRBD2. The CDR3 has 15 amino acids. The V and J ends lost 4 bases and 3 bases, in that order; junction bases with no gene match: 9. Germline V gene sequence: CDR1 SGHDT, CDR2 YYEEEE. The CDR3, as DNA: TGTGCCAGCAGCATACCACTAGCGGAGGTCTACGAGCAGTACTTC. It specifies CASSIPLAEVYEQYF.

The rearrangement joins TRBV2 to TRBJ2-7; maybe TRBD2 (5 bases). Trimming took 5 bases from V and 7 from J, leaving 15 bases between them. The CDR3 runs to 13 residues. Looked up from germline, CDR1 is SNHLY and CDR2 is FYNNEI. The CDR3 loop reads CASSRDRNREQYF. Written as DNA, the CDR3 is TGTGCCAGCAGTCGGGATCGAAATCGGGAGCAGTACTTC.

CDR3: CASSHPDRAHEQYF. The CDR3 nucleotides read TGTGCCAGCAGCCATCCCGACAGGGCCCACGAGCAGTACTTC. V is TRBV13 and J is TRBJ2-7, with 7 bases fitting TRBD1. Germline CDR1 reads PRHDT; CDR2 reads FYEKMQ (reference sequence). V shed 5 bases and J 5 bases; nucleotides not matched to a gene: 9. The CDR3 length is 14 residues. The full variable domain, its missing parts supplied by reference TRBV13 and TRBJ2-7, is AAGVIQSPRHLIKEKRETATLKCYPIPRHDTVYWYQQGPGQDPQFLISFYEKMQSDKGSIPDRFSAQQFSDYHSELNMSSLELGDSALYFCASSHPDRAHEQYFGPGTRLTVT.

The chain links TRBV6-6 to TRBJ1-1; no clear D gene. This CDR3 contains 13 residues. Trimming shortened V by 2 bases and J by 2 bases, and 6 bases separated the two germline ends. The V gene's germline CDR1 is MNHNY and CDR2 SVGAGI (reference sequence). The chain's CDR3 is CASSYGSNTEAFF. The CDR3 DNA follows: TGTGCCAGCAGTTACGGGAGCAACACTGAAGCTTTCTTT.

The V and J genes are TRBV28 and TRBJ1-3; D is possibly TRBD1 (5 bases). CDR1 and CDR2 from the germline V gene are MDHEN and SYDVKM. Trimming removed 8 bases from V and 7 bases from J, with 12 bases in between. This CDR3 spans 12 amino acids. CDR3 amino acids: CASFGHTNTIYF. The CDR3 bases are TGTGCCAGCTTCGGACATACCAACACCATATATTTT.

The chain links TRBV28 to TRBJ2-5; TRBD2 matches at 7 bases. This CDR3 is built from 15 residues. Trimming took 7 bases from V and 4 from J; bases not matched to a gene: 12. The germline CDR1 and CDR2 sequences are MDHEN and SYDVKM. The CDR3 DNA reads TGTGCCAGCACCCTGGCGTGGGAGGGGAGAGAGACCCAGTACTTC. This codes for CASTLAWEGRETQYF. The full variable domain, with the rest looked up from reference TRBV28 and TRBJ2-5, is DVKVTQSSRYLVKRTGEKVFLECVQDMDHENMFWYRQDPGLGLRLIYFSYDVKMKEKGDIPEGYSVSREKKERFSLILESASTNQTSMYLCASTLAWEGRETQYFGPGTRLLVL.

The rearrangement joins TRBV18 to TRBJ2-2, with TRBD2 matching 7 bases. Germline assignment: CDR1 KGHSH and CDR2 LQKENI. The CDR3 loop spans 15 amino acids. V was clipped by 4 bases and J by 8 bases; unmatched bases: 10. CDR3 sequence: CASSLSGTHGGELFF. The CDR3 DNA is TGTGCCAGCTCACTAAGCGGGACCCACGGAGGGGAGCTGTTTTTT.

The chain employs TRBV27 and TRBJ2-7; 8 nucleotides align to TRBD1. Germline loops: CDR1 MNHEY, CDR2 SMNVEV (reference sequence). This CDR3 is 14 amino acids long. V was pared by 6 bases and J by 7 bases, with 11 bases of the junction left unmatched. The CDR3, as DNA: TGTGCCAGCAGGCCTATCGACAGGGGTATGGAGCAGTACTTC. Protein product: CASRPIDRGMEQYF.

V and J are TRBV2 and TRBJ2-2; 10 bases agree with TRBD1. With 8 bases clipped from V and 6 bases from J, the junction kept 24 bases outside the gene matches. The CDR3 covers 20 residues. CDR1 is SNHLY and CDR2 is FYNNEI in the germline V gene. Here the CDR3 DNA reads TGTGCCAGCGGCGAAAACCGCCGGGACAGGGGTCCGGTTGCGGCCGGGGAGCTGTTTTTT. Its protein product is CASGENRRDRGPVAAGELFF.

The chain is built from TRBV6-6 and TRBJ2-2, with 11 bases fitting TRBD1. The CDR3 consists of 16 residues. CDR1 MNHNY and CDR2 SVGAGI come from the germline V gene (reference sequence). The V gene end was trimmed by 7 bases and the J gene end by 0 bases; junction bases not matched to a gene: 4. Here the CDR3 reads CASMDRGLTNTGELFF. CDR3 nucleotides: TGTGCCAGCATGGACAGGGGGCTCACGAACACCGGGGAGCTGTTTTTT.

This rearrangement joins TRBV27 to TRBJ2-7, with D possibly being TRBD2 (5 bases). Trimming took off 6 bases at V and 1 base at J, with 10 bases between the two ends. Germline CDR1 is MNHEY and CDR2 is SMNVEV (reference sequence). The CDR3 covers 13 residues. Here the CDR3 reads CASSRGWSYEQYF. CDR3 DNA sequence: TGTGCCAGCAGCCGGGGATGGTCCTACGAGCAGTACTTC.

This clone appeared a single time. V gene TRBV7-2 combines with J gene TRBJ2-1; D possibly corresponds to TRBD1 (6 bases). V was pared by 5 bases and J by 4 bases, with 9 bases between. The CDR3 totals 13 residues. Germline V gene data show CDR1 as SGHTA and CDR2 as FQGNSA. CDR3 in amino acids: CASSPTGYNEQFF. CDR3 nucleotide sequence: TGTGCCAGCAGCCCTACAGGGTACAATGAGCAGTTCTTC. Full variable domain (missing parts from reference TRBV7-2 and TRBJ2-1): GAGVSQSPSNKVTEKGKDVELRCDPISGHTALYWYRQSLGQGLEFLIYFQGNSAPDKSGLPSDRFSAERTGGSVSTLTIQRTQQEDSAVYLCASSPTGYNEQFFGPGTRLTVL.

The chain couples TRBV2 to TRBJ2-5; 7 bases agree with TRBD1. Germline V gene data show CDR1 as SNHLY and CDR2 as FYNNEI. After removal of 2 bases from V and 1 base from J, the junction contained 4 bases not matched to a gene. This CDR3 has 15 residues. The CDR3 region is CASSENRGFQETQYF. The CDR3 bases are TGTGCCAGCAGTGAAAACAGGGGTTTCCAAGAGACCCAGTACTTC.

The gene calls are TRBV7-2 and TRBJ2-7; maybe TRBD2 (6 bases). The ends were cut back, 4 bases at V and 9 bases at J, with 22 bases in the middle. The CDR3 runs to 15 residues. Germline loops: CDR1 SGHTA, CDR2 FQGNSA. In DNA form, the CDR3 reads TGTGCCAGCAGCTACCTGTCGGGAGCGAACTCCGGGCAGTACTTC. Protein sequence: CASSYLSGANSGQYF.

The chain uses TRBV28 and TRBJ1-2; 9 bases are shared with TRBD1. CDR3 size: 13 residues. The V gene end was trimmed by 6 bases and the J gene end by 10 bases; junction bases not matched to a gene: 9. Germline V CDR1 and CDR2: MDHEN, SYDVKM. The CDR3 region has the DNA TGTGCCAGCAGCGCAACCGGGACAGGGTTCTACACCTTC. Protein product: CASSATGTGFYTF.